This T cell receptor beta chain stems from a study of CD8+ T cells in alopecia areata (dated by TCRdb to between 2018 and 2020). For the wider study: Treated patients were enrolled in an open-label pilot trial of oral tofacitinib, 5 to 10 mg twice daily, for moderate-to-severe alopecia areata. RNA was extracted with the PAXgene miRNA kit for fixed scalp, the miRNeasy kit for PBMCs, and the RNeasy kit for mouse skin. Amplification of TCRbeta CDR3 regions was done by immunoSEQ multiplex PCR using 35 Vbeta forward primers and 13 Jbeta reverse primers. For the treated patients, the SALT score, which quantifies what percentage of scalp surface area is affected, served as the measure of disease severity. Patients on tofacitinib were biopsied at baseline and after 4 and 24 weeks of treatment, and several of the patients also had a later scalp biopsy. Scalp clonality was compared across normal scalp (n=4), patchy alopecia areata scalp (n=8), and alopecia totalis/universalis scalp (n=8). High-throughput TCRbeta sequencing was used to examine T cell clonal expansion in alopecia areata in both the C3H/HeJ mouse model and human patients. Scalp tissue and sorted CD4+ and CD8+ peripheral blood T cells from patchy and totalis/universalis alopecia areata patients and from healthy controls were covered by human TCRbeta sequencing. Tofacitinib was administered for 6 to 18 months, and 6 months of follow-up off drug were then conducted to assess delayed response and recurrence. What the study reported, not specific to this receptor: With tofacitinib, both scalp clonality and the number of expanded CD8+ clones among the top 100 scalp clones went down significantly. Compared with mice, TCR sequences shared between patients were less clear, possibly partly because of HLA diversity across the patient population. Unlike mouse skin, where gammadelta T cells dominate, normal human skin contains resident alphabeta T cells that get sequenced too, which complicates analysis of the scalp TCR repertoire. During tofacitinib treatment, many expanded lesional clones remained in scalp and blood, and this persistence may partly explain relapse after treatment is stopped. The treated cohort was small, with a single nonresponder, so links between baseline CD8+ expansion and response need larger studies. Compared with normal scalp, lesional scalp had higher clonality and more expanded CD8+ clones, particularly in alopecia totalis/universalis, a pattern that suggests antigenic drive.

This clone has only one observation. Its antigen remains unidentified. Base-call qualities are not available, and no considerably larger clone is one nucleotide away. The protocol used for the library was the immunoSEQ multiplex PCR assay. To provide template for TCR sequencing, every sample had RNA extracted and reverse transcribed into cDNA. SuperScript III was used to make first-strand cDNA, primed with a 2:1 mix of oligo-dT and random hexamers. Amplification bias was assessed with a synthetic immune receptor repertoire, and residual bias was removed computationally. Under the source paper's analysis protocol: Raw reads were preprocessed to remove errors, and CDR3 was defined by IMGT conventions from the conserved cysteine to phenylalanine. To get clonality, Shannon entropy was normalized by log2 of the number of productive unique TCRs and the result was subtracted from 1. Scalp TCRbeta sequences were cross-referenced with sorted blood CD4 and CD8 repertoires so that the CD4 or CD8 identity of scalp clones could be inferred. TCRdb limited this immuneACCESS table to in-frame rearrangements with V and J called. A share of clones is missing; checked studies link under half to unresolved V genes, and the rest is unexplained. From that table come the V and J calls and clone size; the DNA was used to work out D and trimming. Here the sample has 200,000 or so clones; 58% occur a single time. The ten largest clones add up to 5% to 6% of the sample.

The time point label of this sample denotes: roughly 24 weeks on oral tofacitinib. In light of the paper, this sample's treatment or condition label describes: oral pan-JAK inhibitor, 5-10 mg twice daily. Lesional scalp punch biopsies and peripheral blood were collected from alopecia areata patients. PBMCs were separated by density centrifugation and stained for CD3, CD4 and CD8, after which CD4+ and CD8+ T cells were sorted on a FACSAria. Per the germline V gene (reference sequence), LNHNV is the CDR1 and YYDKDF is the CDR2. From the cysteine up to the phenylalanine, the CDR3 has a length of 12 residues. Left in the record is the CDR3 DNA by itself, 36 bases read in frame from the first base. Relative to germline, V is 8 bases shorter and J is 5 bases shorter, with 10 bases between their ends.

The chain is encoded by TRBV15 joined to TRBJ1-5; TRBD1 is a weak D gene call, 5 bases matching. This sample comprised CD4+ T cells sorted from blood, obtained at week 24, from a patient treated with tofacitinib. This sequence was found in a human donor with alopecia areata. CDR3 sequence: CATQGYDQPQHF. The nucleotide sequence is TGTGCCACCCAGGGTTACGATCAGCCCCAGCATTTT.